Listed below are T cell receptor beta chains from one sample, sequenced in a study of technical replicates of blood from a few donors. The table came from immunoSEQ multiplex PCR; TCRdb's copy has only in-frame clones and leaves some out. The sample lists roughly 67,000 clones; more than 95% were seen once. The material sequenced was T cells isolated from PBMCs. These receptors originate from a human donor in good health. CDR3s leave out the opening cysteine and the closing phenylalanine or tryptophan.

v_call: TRBV30
cdr3_aa: AKDKGTDSNQPQH

v_call: TRBV30
cdr3_aa: AWRDMTEAF

v_call: TRBV5-4
cdr3_aa: ASSLDYGQGAAGANVLT

v_call: TRBV29-1
cdr3_aa: SVPGGLLNTEAF

v_call: TRBV6-4
cdr3_aa: ASSPSEQTGRYEQY

v_call: TRBV5-8
cdr3_aa: ASSPLTDLPRSGYT

v_call: TRBV5-4
cdr3_aa: ASSLMGQGTGQPQH

v_call: TRBV7-9
cdr3_aa: ASSFDSTEAF

v_call: TRBV4-2
cdr3_aa: ASSQSGGSPNGYT

v_call: TRBV9
cdr3_aa: ASSVEGLAGGYNEQF

v_call: TRBV5-1
cdr3_aa: ASSPGQGSRRSGYT

v_call: TRBV7-9
cdr3_aa: ASSLTASVEAF

v_call: TRBV25-1
cdr3_aa: ASSEFRGHIYEQY

v_call: TRBV27
cdr3_aa: ASSSVTGNGYT

v_call: TRBV28
cdr3_aa: ASSFLGAGGDTQY

v_call: TRBV5-1
cdr3_aa: ASSSTLTNGEQY

v_call: TRBV19
cdr3_aa: ASSIRQGSSYEQY

v_call: TRBV21-1
cdr3_aa: ASSKDPGGNSPLH

v_call: TRBV15
cdr3_aa: ATSRDLQGGPNTGELF

v_call: TRBV7-9
cdr3_aa: ASTLQYGGYEQY

v_call: TRBV5-4
cdr3_aa: ASSLSLAGGTDTQY

v_call: TRBV5-6
cdr3_aa: ASSWGTGGFNEQY

v_call: TRBV27
cdr3_aa: ASSLRGHVPRPQLGFSYEQY

v_call: TRBV18
cdr3_aa: ASSPDDAGGIETQY

v_call: TRBV9
cdr3_aa: ASSVGTSPPN

v_call: TRBV28
cdr3_aa: ASSLHGQLYT